This T cell receptor (beta chain) is drawn from a study of T cell repertoires in cytomegalovirus infection. Study overall: The public TCR beta signatures pointed to both CMV infection and matching HLA type.

TCRdb re-analysed the reads in MiXCR, keeping a single row per CDR3 protein. The sample lists some 50,000 distinct CDR3 sequences; 21% were seen once. Worth noting for this clonotype: Its specificity is not known.

Study-wide results and limits: Frequencies of public TCR beta families were cumulated, and this identified carriers of CMV plus the relevant HLA.

Source: CD8+ T cells from cultured PBMCs, taken from culture after CMV antigen stimulation. The clonotype comes from a human donor in good health (CMV status not recorded). Some clones in this sample may be carry-over from other donors' samples.

The CDR3 protein is CASSSTRDFRAKNIQYF. CDR3 DNA: TGTGCCAGCAGCTCTACTCGCGACTTTCGAGCCAAAAACATTCAGTACTTC. V and J are TRBV7-9 and TRBJ2-4; the D is unclear. The CDR3 is 17 amino acids. V gave up 4 bases and J gave up 0 bases, with 16 bases separating them. Germline V gives CDR1 SEHNR, CDR2 FQNEAQ (reference sequence).